This T cell receptor beta chain appears in the sequencing data of a study of T cell responses to AZD1222 COVID-19 vaccine. This clone was seen once. What it binds is not known. Profiling relied on immunoSEQ multiplex PCR, and the TCRdb table lists in-frame clones only, not all of them. The data contain some 120,000 clones, 85% to 90% of them singletons. From germline, CDR1 is SGHAT and CDR2 FQNNGV. Deletions cut 3 bases from V and 2 bases from J, with 10 bases between. This CDR3 is built from 15 residues. General study findings and limits: Donors were largely white British and mainly female; clonal diversity was possibly underestimated.

This clonotype was obtained from an adult in good health. The sample in question was peripheral blood, obtained on day 0 of AZD1222 vaccination. This chain connects TRBV11-2 to TRBJ1-4; D uncertain. The DNA of the CDR3 is TGTGCCAGCAGCTTGGAGGGCTCTACTAATGAAAAACTGTTTTTT. Its translation is CASSLEGSTNEKLFF.